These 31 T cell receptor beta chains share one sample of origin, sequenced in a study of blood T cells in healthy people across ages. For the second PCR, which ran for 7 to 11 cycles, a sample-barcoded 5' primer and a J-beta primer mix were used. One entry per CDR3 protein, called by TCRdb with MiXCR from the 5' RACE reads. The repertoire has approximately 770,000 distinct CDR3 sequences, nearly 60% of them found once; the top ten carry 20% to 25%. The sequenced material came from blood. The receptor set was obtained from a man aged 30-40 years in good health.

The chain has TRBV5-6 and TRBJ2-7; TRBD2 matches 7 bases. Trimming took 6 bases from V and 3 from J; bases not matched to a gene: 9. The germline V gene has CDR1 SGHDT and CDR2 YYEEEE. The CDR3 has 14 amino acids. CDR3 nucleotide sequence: TGTGCCAGCACCCTGAGCGGGGATGACTACGAGCAGTACTTC. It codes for CASTLSGDDYEQYF.

Here the CDR3 DNA reads TGCAGTGCCAAGGCAAGCGGGGGGCAGGCAGATACGCAGTATTTT. Translating it yields CSAKASGGQADTQYF. The chain employs TRBV20-1 and TRBJ2-3, with 9 bases aligning to TRBD2. Germline V CDR1 and CDR2: DFQATT, SNEGSKA (reference sequence). The junction had 11 bases not matched to a gene; V was cut back by 6 bases and J by 4 bases. The CDR3 is 15 amino acids.

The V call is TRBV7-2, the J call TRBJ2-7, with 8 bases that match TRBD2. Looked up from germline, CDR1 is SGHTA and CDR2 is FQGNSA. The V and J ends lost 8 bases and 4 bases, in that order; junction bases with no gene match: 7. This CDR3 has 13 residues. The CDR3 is CASAMGTSYEQYF. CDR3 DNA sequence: TGTGCCAGCGCGATGGGGACTAGTTACGAGCAGTACTTC.

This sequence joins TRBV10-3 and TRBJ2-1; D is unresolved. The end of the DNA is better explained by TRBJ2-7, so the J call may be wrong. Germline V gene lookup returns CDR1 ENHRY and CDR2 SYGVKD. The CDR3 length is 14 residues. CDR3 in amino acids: CAISESLGYNEQYF. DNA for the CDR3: TGTGCCATCAGTGAGTCGCTAGGATACAATGAGCAGTACTTC.

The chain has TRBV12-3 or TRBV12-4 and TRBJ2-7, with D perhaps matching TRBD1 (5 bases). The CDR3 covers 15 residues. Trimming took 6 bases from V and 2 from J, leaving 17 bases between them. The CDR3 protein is CASSPTVGSTYEQYF. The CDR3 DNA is TGTGCCAGCAGCCCGACAGTAGGTTCGACCTACGAGCAGTACTTC.

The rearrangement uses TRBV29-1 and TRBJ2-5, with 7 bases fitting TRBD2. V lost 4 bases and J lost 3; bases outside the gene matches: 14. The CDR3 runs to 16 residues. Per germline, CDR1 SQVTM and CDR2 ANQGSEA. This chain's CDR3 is CSVVPLALAEKETQYF. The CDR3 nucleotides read TGCAGCGTTGTCCCTTTGGCGCTAGCGGAAAAAGAGACCCAGTACTTC.

The CDR3 here is CASSFGTSGDPSREQYF. The CDR3 DNA sequence: TGTGCCAGCAGTTTCGGGACTAGCGGGGATCCATCTCGCGAGCAGTACTTC. The chain is built from TRBV6-5 and TRBJ2-7; TRBD2 aligns across 13 bases. CDR1 MNHEY and CDR2 SVGAGI come from the germline V gene. V was clipped by 4 bases and J by 6 bases; unmatched bases: 12. The CDR3 has 17 residues.

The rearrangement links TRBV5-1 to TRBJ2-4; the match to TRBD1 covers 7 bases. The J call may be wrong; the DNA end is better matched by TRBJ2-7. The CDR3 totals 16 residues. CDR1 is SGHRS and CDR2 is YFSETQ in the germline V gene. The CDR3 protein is CASSRSDRPPSYEQYF. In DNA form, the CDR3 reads TGCGCCAGCAGCAGATCGGACAGGCCTCCATCCTACGAGCAGTACTTC.

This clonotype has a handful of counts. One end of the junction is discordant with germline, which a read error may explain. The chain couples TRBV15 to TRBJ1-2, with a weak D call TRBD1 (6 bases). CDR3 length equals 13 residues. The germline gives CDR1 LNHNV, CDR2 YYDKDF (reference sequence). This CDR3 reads CATSHRVNYGYTF. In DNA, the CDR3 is TGCGCCACCAGCCACAGGGTTAACTATGGCTACACCTTC. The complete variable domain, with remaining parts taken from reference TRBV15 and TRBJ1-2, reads DAMVIQNPRYQVTQFGKPVTLSCSQTLNHNVMYWYQQKSSQAPKLLFHYYDKDFNNEADTPDNFQSRRPNTSFCFLDIRSPGLGDTAMYLCATSHRVNYGYTFGSGTRLTVV.

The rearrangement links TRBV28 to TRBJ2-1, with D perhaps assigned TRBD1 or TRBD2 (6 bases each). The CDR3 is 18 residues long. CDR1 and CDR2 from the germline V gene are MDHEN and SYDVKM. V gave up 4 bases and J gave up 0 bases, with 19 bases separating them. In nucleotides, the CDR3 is TGTGCCAGCAGTTGGGGGGCAGGTACTTTCCTCTCCTACAATGAGCAGTTCTTC. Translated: CASSWGAGTFLSYNEQFF.

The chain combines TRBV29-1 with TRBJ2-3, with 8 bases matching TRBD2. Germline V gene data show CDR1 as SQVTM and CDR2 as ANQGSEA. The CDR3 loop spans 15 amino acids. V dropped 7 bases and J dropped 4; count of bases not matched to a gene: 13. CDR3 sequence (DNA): TGCAGCGCTGTCCCCAGCGGGGGTGGTTCAGATACGCAGTATTTT. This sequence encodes CSAVPSGGGSDTQYF.

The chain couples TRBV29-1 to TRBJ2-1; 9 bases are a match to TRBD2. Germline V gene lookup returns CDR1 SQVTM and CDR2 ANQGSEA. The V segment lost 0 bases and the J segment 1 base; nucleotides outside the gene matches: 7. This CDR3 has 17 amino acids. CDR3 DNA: TGCAGCGTTGAAGATTGGCAGCGGGAGGCTTCCTACAATGAGCAGTTCTTC. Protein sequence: CSVEDWQREASYNEQFF.

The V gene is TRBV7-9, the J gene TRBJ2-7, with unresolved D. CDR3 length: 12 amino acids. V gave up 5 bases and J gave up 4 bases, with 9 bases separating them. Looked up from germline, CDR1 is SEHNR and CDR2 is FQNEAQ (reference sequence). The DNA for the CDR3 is TGTGCCAGCAGCACGACCCCTTACGAGCAGTACTTC. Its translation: CASSTTPYEQYF.

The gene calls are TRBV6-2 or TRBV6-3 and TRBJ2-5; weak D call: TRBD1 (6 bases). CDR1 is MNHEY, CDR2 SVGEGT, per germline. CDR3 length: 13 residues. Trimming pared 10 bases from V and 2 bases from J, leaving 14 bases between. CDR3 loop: CATGGQPQETQYF. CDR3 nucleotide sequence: TGTGCCACCGGAGGACAGCCACAAGAGACCCAGTACTTC.

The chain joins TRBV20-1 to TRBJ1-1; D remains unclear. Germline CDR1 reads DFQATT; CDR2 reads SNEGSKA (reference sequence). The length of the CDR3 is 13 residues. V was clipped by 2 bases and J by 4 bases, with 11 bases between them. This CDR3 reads CSARRDLSTEAFF. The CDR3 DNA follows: TGCAGTGCTAGACGTGACCTGAGCACTGAAGCTTTCTTT.

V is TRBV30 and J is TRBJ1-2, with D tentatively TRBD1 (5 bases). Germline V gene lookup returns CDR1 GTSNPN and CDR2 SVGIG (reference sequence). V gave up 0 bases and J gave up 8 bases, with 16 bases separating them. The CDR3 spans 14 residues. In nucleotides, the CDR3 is TGTGCCTGGAGTGTACGTGAGGGGACGGGAGGCTACACCTTC. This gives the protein CAWSVREGTGGYTF.

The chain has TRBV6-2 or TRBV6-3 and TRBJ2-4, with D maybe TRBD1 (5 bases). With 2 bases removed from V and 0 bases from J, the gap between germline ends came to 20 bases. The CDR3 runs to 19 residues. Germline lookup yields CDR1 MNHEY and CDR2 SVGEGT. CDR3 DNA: TGTGCCAGCAGTTACGTCGCCGTGTCAAACAGGCAAGCCAAAAACATTCAGTACTTC. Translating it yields CASSYVAVSNRQAKNIQYF.

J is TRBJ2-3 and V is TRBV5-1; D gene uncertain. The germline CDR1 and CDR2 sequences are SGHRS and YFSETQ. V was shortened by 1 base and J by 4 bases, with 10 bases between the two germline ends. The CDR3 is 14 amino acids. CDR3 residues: CASSLRVFADTQYF. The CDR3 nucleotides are TGCGCCAGCAGCTTGCGAGTTTTCGCAGATACGCAGTATTTT.

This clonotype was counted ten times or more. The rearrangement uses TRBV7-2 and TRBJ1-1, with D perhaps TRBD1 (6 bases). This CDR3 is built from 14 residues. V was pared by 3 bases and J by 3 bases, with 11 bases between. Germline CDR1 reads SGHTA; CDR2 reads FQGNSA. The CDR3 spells CASSLEGGYTEAFF. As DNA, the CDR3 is TGTGCCAGCAGCTTGGAGGGGGGGTACACTGAAGCTTTCTTT.

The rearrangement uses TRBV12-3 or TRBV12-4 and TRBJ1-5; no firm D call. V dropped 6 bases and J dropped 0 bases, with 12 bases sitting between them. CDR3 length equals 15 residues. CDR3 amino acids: CASSLSVNSNQPQHF. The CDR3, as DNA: TGTGCCAGCAGCCTATCAGTGAATAGCAATCAGCCCCAGCATTTT.

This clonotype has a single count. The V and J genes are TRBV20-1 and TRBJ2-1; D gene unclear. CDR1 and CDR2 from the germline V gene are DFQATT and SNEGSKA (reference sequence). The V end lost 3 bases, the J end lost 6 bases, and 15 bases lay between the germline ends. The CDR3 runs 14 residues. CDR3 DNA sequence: TGCAGTGCTAGTGGCGACACCGGCCTCAATGAGCAGTTCTTC. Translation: CSASGDTGLNEQFF.

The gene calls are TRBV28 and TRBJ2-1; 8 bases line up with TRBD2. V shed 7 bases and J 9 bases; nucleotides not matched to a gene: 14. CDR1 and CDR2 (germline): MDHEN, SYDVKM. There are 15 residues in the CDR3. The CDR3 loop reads CASTLLAGRRGEQFF. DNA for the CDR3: TGTGCCAGCACCCTGCTAGCGGGTCGACGGGGTGAGCAGTTCTTC.

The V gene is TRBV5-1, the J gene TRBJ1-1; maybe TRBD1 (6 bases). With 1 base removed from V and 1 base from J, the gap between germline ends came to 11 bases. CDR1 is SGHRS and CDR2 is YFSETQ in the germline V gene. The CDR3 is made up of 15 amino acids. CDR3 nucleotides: TGCGCCAGCAGCTTGAATGGGGGCACGAACACTGAAGCTTTCTTT. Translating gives CASSLNGGTNTEAFF.

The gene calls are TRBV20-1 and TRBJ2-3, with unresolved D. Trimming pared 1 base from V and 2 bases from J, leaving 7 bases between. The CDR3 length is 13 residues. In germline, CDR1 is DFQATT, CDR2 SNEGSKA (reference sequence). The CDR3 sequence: CSARGQITDTQYF. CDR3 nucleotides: TGCAGTGCTAGAGGGCAAATCACAGATACGCAGTATTTT.

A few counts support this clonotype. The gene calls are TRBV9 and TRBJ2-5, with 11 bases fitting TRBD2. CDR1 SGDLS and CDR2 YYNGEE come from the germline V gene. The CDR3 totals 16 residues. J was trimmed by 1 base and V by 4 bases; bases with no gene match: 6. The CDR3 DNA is TGTGCCAGCAGCAAACTAGCGGGAGCATCCCAAGAGACCCAGTACTTC. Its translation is CASSKLAGASQETQYF.

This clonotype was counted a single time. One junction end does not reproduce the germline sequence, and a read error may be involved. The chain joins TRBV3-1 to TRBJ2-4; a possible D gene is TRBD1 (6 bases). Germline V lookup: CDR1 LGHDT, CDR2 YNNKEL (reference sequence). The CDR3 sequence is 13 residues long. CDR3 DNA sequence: TGTGCCAGCAGCCAAGAGGGGGCAGACATTCAGAACTTC. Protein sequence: CASSQEGADIQNF.

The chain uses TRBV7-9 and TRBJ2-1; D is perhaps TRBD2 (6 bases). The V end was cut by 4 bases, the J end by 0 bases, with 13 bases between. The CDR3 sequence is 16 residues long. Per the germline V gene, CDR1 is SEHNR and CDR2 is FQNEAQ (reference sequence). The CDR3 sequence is CASSSHGGSSYNEQFF. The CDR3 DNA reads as TGTGCCAGCAGCTCGCACGGGGGAAGCTCCTACAATGAGCAGTTCTTC.

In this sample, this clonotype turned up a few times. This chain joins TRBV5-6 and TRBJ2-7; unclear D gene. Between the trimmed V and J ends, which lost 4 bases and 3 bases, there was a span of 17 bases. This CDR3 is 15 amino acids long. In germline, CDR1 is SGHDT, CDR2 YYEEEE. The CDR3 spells CASSENRWNGYEQYF. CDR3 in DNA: TGTGCCAGCAGCGAAAATCGGTGGAACGGCTACGAGCAGTACTTC.

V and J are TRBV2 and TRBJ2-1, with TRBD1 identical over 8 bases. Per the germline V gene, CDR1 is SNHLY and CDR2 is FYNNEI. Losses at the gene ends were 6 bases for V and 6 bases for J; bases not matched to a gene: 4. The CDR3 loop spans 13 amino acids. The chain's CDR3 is CASRGTGRNEQFF. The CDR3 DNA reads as TGTGCCAGCAGAGGGACAGGACGCAATGAGCAGTTCTTC. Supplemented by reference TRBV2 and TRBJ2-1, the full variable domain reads EPEVTQTPSHQVTQMGQEVILRCVPISNHLYFYWYRQILGQKVEFLVSFYNNEISEKSEIFDDQFSVERPDGSNFTLKIRSTKLEDSAMYFCASRGTGRNEQFFGPGTRLTVL.

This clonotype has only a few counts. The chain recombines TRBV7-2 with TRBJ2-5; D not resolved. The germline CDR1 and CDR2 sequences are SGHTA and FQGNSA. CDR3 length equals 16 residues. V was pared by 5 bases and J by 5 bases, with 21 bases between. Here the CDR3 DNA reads TGTGCCAGCAGCACCCCGTGGCCTAGTTATAAGGAGACCCAGTACTTC. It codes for CASSTPWPSYKETQYF.

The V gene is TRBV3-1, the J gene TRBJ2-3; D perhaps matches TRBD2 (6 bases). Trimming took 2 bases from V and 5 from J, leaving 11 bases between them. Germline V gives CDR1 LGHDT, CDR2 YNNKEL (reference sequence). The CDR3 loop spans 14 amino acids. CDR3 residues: CASSQLDSGDTQYF. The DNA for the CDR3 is TGTGCCAGCAGCCAACTAGATAGCGGAGATACGCAGTATTTT.